The 32 T cell receptor beta chains below come from one sample, sequenced in a study of T-cell reconstitution after alpha-beta-depleted transplantation in children. During its preparation, the TCRbeta library received unique molecular identifiers. Each CDR3 protein gets one entry after TCRdb re-called the PCR reads with MiXCR. The table has roughly 100,000 distinct CDR3 sequences, around 7% seen once. The source was PBMCs, collected before TCRalphabeta/CD19-depleted stem cell transplant. These receptors were taken from a boy between 2 and 10 years old with acute lymphoblastic leukemia, due to receive a stem cell transplant.

This clonotype was counted ten times or more. J is TRBJ2-1 and V is TRBV7-8, with 9 nucleotides matching TRBD2. Trimming cost V 3 bases and J 7 bases; bases outside gene matches: 13. There are 17 residues in the CDR3. Germline CDR1 is SGHVS and CDR2 is FQNEAQ. This CDR3 is CASSLGGGASSLNEQFF. CDR3 nucleotides: TGTGCCAGCAGCTTGGGCGGGGGGGCCTCATCCTTAAATGAGCAGTTCTTC.

This clonotype was recorded many times. This chain connects TRBV15 to TRBJ1-2, with 7 bases aligning to TRBD1. Germline CDR1 is LNHNV and CDR2 is YYDKDF (reference sequence). The CDR3 loop spans 15 amino acids. The junction had 5 bases not matched to a gene; V was cut back by 1 base and J by 3 bases. The CDR3 loop reads CATSRGGGAYYGYTF. The CDR3 coding sequence is TGTGCCACCAGCAGAGGAGGGGGCGCATACTATGGCTACACCTTC.

This sequence joins TRBV3-1 and TRBJ1-6; unclear D gene. The ends were cut back, 7 bases at V and 6 bases at J, with 19 bases in the middle. Germline loops: CDR1 LGHDT, CDR2 YNNKEL (reference sequence). This CDR3 is built from 16 residues. As DNA, the CDR3 is TGTGCCAGCACCGCCAAGGCGGGATCGGGTAATTCACCCCTCCACTTT. Its translation is CASTAKAGSGNSPLHF.

The J gene is TRBJ1-6, the V gene TRBV20-1, with 8 bases identical to TRBD1. V lost 0 bases and J lost 6; bases outside the gene matches: 10. Germline V gene lookup returns CDR1 DFQATT and CDR2 SNEGSKA (reference sequence). This CDR3 comprises 17 residues. CDR3 sequence: CSAREGTGSGVNSPLHF. DNA for the CDR3: TGCAGTGCTAGAGAGGGGACAGGTTCTGGGGTTAATTCACCCCTCCACTTT.

The chain links TRBV7-8 to TRBJ1-1, with D possibly being TRBD1 (6 bases). The CDR3 totals 14 residues. Germline V gene sequence: CDR1 SGHVS, CDR2 FQNEAQ. The germline V and J ends were trimmed by 4 bases and 1 base, with 10 bases remaining between them. In DNA, the CDR3 is TGTGCCAGCAGCTGGGGGGGGGCGAACACTGAAGCTTTCTTT. Translated, it gives CASSWGGANTEAFF.

This clonotype was counted many times. This chain joins TRBV12-3 or TRBV12-4 and TRBJ2-3; 14 bases are a match to TRBD2. This CDR3 is 18 amino acids long. J gave up 0 bases and V 5 bases, and 7 bases lay outside the gene matches. For the CDR3, the DNA is TGTGCCAGCAGTCCGACTAGCGGGGGGGCGAGGAGCACAGATACGCAGTATTTT. Protein product: CASSPTSGGARSTDTQYF.

Ten or more counts support this clonotype. The V gene is TRBV7-2, the J gene TRBJ1-4, with 7 nucleotides matching TRBD1. Per germline, CDR1 SGHTA and CDR2 FQGNSA. With V trimmed by 5 bases and J by 0 bases, 3 bases remained unmatched. This CDR3 spans 15 amino acids. The CDR3 spells CASSEGGATNEKLFF. The CDR3 coding sequence is TGTGCCAGCAGCGAAGGGGGCGCAACTAATGAAAAACTGTTTTTT.

The table lists this clonotype with many counts. The chain uses TRBV7-8 and TRBJ2-7; 9 nucleotides line up with TRBD2. Germline V gene sequence: CDR1 SGHVS, CDR2 FQNEAQ. V dropped 5 bases and J dropped 0; count of bases not matched to a gene: 14. The CDR3 extends over 18 amino acids. In nucleotides, the CDR3 is TGTGCCAGCAGCCTACCCTCAAGCGGGGGGTCTCCCTCCTACGAGCAGTACTTC. Its protein is CASSLPSSGGSPSYEQYF.

This clonotype was found a few times. The chain employs TRBV20-1 and TRBJ1-1; unclear D gene. Germline assignment: CDR1 DFQATT and CDR2 SNEGSKA (reference sequence). The CDR3 has 12 residues. V was trimmed by 2 bases and J by 5 bases, leaving 9 bases between them. CDR3 sequence: CSARMWVTEAFF. CDR3 DNA sequence: TGCAGTGCTAGAATGTGGGTTACTGAAGCTTTCTTT.

The sample holds many counts of this clonotype. The chain is built from TRBV3-1 and TRBJ1-1; D not certain. Germline V gene lookup returns CDR1 LGHDT and CDR2 YNNKEL (reference sequence). This CDR3 contains 13 residues. Trimming shortened V by 1 base and J by 4 bases, and 7 bases separated the two germline ends. Here the CDR3 DNA reads TGTGCCAGCAGCCAAGCTGGGATCACTGAAGCTTTCTTT. Translating gives CASSQAGITEAFF. The whole variable domain, filled in from reference TRBV3-1 and TRBJ1-1, reads DTAVSQTPKYLVTQMGNDKSIKCEQNLGHDTMYWYKQDSKKFLKIMFSYNNKELIINETVPNRFSPKSPDKAHLNLHINSLELGDSAVYFCASSQAGITEAFFGQGTRLTVV.

This chain uses TRBV6-5 with TRBJ1-6; TRBD1 might be the D (5 bases). Per the germline V gene, CDR1 is MNHEY and CDR2 is SVGAGI. This CDR3 is built from 15 residues. V shed 4 bases and J shed 9 bases, with 16 bases lying between them. Here the CDR3 reads CASSSLWDEGSPLHF. Written as DNA, the CDR3 is TGTGCCAGCAGTTCCTTGTGGGACGAGGGTTCACCCCTCCACTTT.

This clonotype has a handful of counts. J is TRBJ2-3 and V is TRBV4-1; TRBD2 aligns across 16 bases. This CDR3 has 19 residues. Germline lookup yields CDR1 MGHRA and CDR2 YSYEKL. V trimming: 0 bases; J trimming: 5 bases; junction bases outside the gene matches: 8. The CDR3 DNA sequence: TGCGCCAGCAGCCAAGATGGGACTAGCGGGGGGGCAGTTGGAGATACGCAGTATTTT. It yields the protein CASSQDGTSGGAVGDTQYF.

This clonotype was counted many times. The chain uses TRBV6-5 and TRBJ1-1, with D unresolved. The CDR3 spans 11 residues. Germline CDR1 and CDR2: MNHEY and SVGAGI. V was pared by 7 bases and J by 2 bases, with 5 bases between. In nucleotides, the CDR3 is TGTGCCAGCATAGGAAACACTGAAGCTTTCTTT. Translating gives CASIGNTEAFF.

The sample holds a few counts of this clonotype. This rearrangement joins TRBV5-4 to TRBJ2-3, with D tentatively TRBD1 or TRBD2 (5 bases each). Germline lookup yields CDR1 SGHNT and CDR2 YYREEE (reference sequence). Trimming pared 4 bases from V and 0 bases from J, leaving 15 bases between. The CDR3 runs to 16 residues. The CDR3 is CASSPAPGRSTDTQYF. The CDR3 DNA sequence: TGTGCCAGCAGCCCGGCCCCGGGACGGAGCACAGATACGCAGTATTTT.

This clonotype was seen more than once but under ten times. V usage is TRBV28 and J usage is TRBJ1-2; D is unclear. The ends were cut back, 7 bases at V and 4 bases at J, with 7 bases in the middle. The CDR3 covers 11 residues. Germline-derived CDR1 and CDR2 are MDHEN and SYDVKM. Here the CDR3 DNA reads TGTGCCAGCACCAGAGGCTATGGCTACACCTTC. As protein: CASTRGYGYTF.

This clonotype has just a few counts. J is TRBJ2-7 and V is TRBV4-1; possible D gene TRBD2, 7 bases. The CDR3 has 14 residues. Germline V lookup: CDR1 MGHRA, CDR2 YSYEKL. The germline V and J ends were trimmed by 4 bases and 2 bases, with 12 bases remaining between them. CDR3: CASSPGGRTYEQYF. The CDR3 nucleotides read TGCGCCAGCAGCCCCGGGGGGCGGACCTACGAGCAGTACTTC.

This clonotype came up many times. The chain is built from TRBV28 and TRBJ1-1; 9 bases fit TRBD1. The trim removed 5 bases at V and 2 bases at J, leaving 6 bases unmatched. Germline CDR1 and CDR2: MDHEN and SYDVKM. This CDR3 spans 15 amino acids. The CDR3 sequence: CASSPEGQGNTEAFF. The CDR3 DNA sequence: TGTGCCAGCAGTCCTGAGGGACAGGGAAACACTGAAGCTTTCTTT.

This clonotype turned up a few times. The chain couples TRBV6-6 to TRBJ2-5; D remains ambiguous. Trimming pared 2 bases from V and 5 bases from J, leaving 9 bases between. The CDR3 runs 13 residues. From germline, CDR1 is MNHNY and CDR2 SVGAGI (reference sequence). The CDR3 loop reads CASSYPPGETQYF. Here the CDR3 DNA reads TGTGCCAGCAGTTACCCTCCTGGGGAGACCCAGTACTTC.

Turning to this clonotype: A much larger clone differs from this one at a single base, so this may be a read error. This sequence joins TRBV28 and TRBJ2-7; 8 bases fit TRBD1. CDR1 MDHEN and CDR2 SYDVKM come from the germline V gene. This CDR3 region has 12 residues. The V gene end was trimmed by 8 bases and the J gene end by 5 bases; junction bases not matched to a gene: 5. This chain's CDR3 is CASGRGQNEQYF. The CDR3 nucleotides read TGTGCCAGCGGCAGGGGGCAGAACGAGCAGTACTTC.

This clonotype has ten or more counts. This chain uses TRBV3-1 with TRBJ2-5, with no clear D. This CDR3 region has 14 residues. Trimming removed 0 bases from V and 7 bases from J, with 12 bases in between. Germline CDR1 LGHDT, CDR2 YNNKEL (reference sequence). CDR3 region: CASSQDGPVRTQYF. CDR3 coding DNA: TGTGCCAGCAGCCAAGATGGACCGGTACGGACCCAGTACTTC.

This clonotype came up many times. The rearrangement joins TRBV5-1 to TRBJ1-1; maybe TRBD1 (5 bases). CDR3 size: 13 residues. V lost 7 bases to trimming and J lost 1 base, with 11 bases between them. Germline V lookup: CDR1 SGHRS, CDR2 YFSETQ. The CDR3 reads CASRTGGNTEAFF. The DNA for the CDR3 is TGCGCCAGCCGCACGGGGGGGAACACTGAAGCTTTCTTT.

The sample holds many counts of this clonotype. This chain joins TRBV20-1 and TRBJ2-1, with 9 positions matching TRBD2. The CDR3 spans 16 residues. J was trimmed by 0 bases and V by 1 base; bases with no gene match: 4. CDR1 is DFQATT, CDR2 SNEGSKA, per germline (reference sequence). CDR3 amino acids: CSARVLAGSSYNEQFF. The CDR3 nucleotides are TGCAGTGCTAGAGTGCTAGCGGGGAGCTCCTACAATGAGCAGTTCTTC.

This clonotype was seen only a few times. J is TRBJ2-3 and V is TRBV19, with D possibly TRBD2 on 6 matching bases. The CDR3 has 13 residues. With 7 bases removed from V and 1 base from J, the gap between germline ends came to 9 bases. Germline-derived CDR1 and CDR2 are LNHDA and SQIVND (reference sequence). In DNA, the CDR3 is TGTGCCAGTACCAAGCGGGGCACAGATACGCAGTATTTT. This codes for CASTKRGTDTQYF.

There are a few counts of this clonotype. V gene TRBV6-2 or TRBV6-3 combines with J gene TRBJ2-7; the D gene is possibly TRBD2 (6 bases). This CDR3 contains 18 residues. The V end was cut by 3 bases, the J end by 3 bases, with 24 bases between. CDR1 and CDR2 (germline): MNHEY, SVGEGT. The CDR3 is CASSYGRGVAENLYEQYF. CDR3 bases: TGTGCCAGCAGTTATGGCCGAGGGGTAGCGGAGAACCTCTACGAGCAGTACTTC.

A few counts support this clonotype. The chain carries TRBV20-1 and TRBJ2-7; TRBD1 agrees at 7 bases. The CDR3 totals 17 residues. The V gene's germline CDR1 is DFQATT and CDR2 SNEGSKA (reference sequence). V lost 1 base and J lost 2; bases outside the gene matches: 14. The CDR3 region has the DNA TGCAGTGCTAGAGGACAGGGCGGTAGAGCGAGGGCCTACGAGCAGTACTTC. This translates into CSARGQGGRARAYEQYF.

This clonotype was seen more than once but under ten times. The chain combines TRBV5-1 with TRBJ1-1, with TRBD1 as a possible D gene (5 bases). Germline-derived CDR1 and CDR2 are SGHRS and YFSETQ. This CDR3 comprises 15 residues. The V end was cut by 4 bases, the J end by 3 bases, with 16 bases between. CDR3 sequence: CASSIRGRGYTEAFF. The CDR3 DNA reads as TGCGCCAGCAGCATACGCGGGCGGGGCTACACTGAAGCTTTCTTT.

This clonotype was picked up many times. The chain is built from TRBV20-1 and TRBJ1-1, with D possibly TRBD1 on 5 matching bases. The V end lost 2 bases, the J end lost 5 bases, and 12 bases lay between the germline ends. Per germline, CDR1 DFQATT and CDR2 SNEGSKA (reference sequence). The CDR3 has 13 residues. The CDR3 loop is CSARQLGVTEAFF. The CDR3 nucleotides read TGCAGTGCTAGACAATTAGGGGTTACTGAAGCTTTCTTT.

This clonotype was found many times. CDR3 sequence (DNA): TGTGCCAGCAGCTCCGCCTTGTCGGAGACCCAGTACTTC. Amino acid sequence: CASSSALSETQYF. The chain uses TRBV7-8 and TRBJ2-5; D gene ambiguous. The germline V gene has CDR1 SGHVS and CDR2 FQNEAQ. With 4 bases removed from V and 5 bases from J, the gap between germline ends came to 11 bases. The CDR3 extends over 13 amino acids.

This clonotype was counted between two and nine times. The chain uses TRBV7-2 and TRBJ1-4, with TRBD1 matching 9 bases. The CDR3 is 15 amino acids. Per germline, CDR1 SGHTA and CDR2 FQGNSA. V was clipped by 1 base and J by 5 bases; unmatched bases: 2. The CDR3 sequence: CASSLVGQGNEKLFF. The CDR3 region has the DNA TGTGCCAGCAGCTTAGTCGGACAGGGGAATGAAAAACTGTTTTTT.

CDR3 bases: TGCAGTGCTACCCGGGACCTAGGGGTGGGCTACGAGCAGTACTTC. It codes for CSATRDLGVGYEQYF. The chain combines TRBV20-1 with TRBJ2-7; the D gene could be TRBD1 or TRBD2 (5 bases each). The germline gives CDR1 DFQATT, CDR2 SNEGSKA (reference sequence). Trimming removed 4 bases at V and 3 bases at J, with 19 bases between. CDR3 length equals 15 residues.

This rearrangement joins TRBV5-1 to TRBJ2-1; 11 bases align to TRBD1. CDR3 size: 16 residues. The germline CDR1 and CDR2 sequences are SGHRS and YFSETQ. The V and J ends lost 3 bases and 5 bases, in that order; junction bases with no gene match: 7. CDR3 nucleotides: TGCGCCAGCAGCTCGAACCGGGACAGGGGGAACAATGAGCAGTTCTTC. This codes for CASSSNRDRGNNEQFF.

This clonotype has only a few counts. CDR3 DNA: TGTGCCAGCAGCCAAGAGGAGATCGACAGGGGCCCCTACAATGAGCAGTTCTTC. It translates to CASSQEEIDRGPYNEQFF. The rearrangement links TRBV4-2 to TRBJ2-1; TRBD1 matches 8 bases. V was pared by 0 bases and J by 2 bases, with 9 bases of the junction left unmatched. The V gene's germline CDR1 is LGHNA and CDR2 YNFKEQ. The CDR3 is 18 residues long.